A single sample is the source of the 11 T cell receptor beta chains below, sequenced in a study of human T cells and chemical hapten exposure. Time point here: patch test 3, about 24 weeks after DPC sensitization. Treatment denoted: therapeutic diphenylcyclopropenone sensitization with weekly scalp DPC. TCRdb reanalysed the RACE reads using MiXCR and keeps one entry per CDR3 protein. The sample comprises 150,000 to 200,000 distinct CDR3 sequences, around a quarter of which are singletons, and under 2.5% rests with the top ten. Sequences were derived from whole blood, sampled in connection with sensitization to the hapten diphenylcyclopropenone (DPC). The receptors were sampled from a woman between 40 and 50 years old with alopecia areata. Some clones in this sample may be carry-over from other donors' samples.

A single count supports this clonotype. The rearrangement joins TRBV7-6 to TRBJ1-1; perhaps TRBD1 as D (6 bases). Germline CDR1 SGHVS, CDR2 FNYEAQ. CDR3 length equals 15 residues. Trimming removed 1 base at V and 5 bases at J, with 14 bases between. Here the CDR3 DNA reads TGTGCCAGCAGCTTAGATGGAAAAGGGGGGACTGAAGCTTTCTTT. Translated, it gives CASSLDGKGGTEAFF.

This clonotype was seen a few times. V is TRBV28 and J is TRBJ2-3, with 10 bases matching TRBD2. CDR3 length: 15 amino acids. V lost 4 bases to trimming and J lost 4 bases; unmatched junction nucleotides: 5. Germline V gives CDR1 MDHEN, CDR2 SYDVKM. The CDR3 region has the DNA TGTGCCAGCAGTTCCCAACTAGCGGGATCAGATACGCAGTATTTT. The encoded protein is CASSSQLAGSDTQYF.

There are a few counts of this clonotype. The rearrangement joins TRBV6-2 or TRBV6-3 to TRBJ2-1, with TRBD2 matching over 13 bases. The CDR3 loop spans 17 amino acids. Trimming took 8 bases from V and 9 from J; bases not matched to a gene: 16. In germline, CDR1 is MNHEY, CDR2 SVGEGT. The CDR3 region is CASGGTRGTSGTLEQFF. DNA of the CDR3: TGTGCCAGCGGGGGGACGCGAGGGACTAGCGGGACACTTGAGCAGTTCTTC.

The CDR3 DNA reads TGTGCCAGCAGCTTGAGGGGACTACGCCCTAGCTCCTACAATGAGCAGTTCTTC. Its protein product is CASSLRGLRPSSYNEQFF. This sequence joins TRBV7-3 and TRBJ2-1; 7 nucleotides align to TRBD2. Per germline, CDR1 SGHTA and CDR2 FQGTGA. The CDR3 runs to 18 residues. The trim removed 3 bases at V and 0 bases at J, leaving 11 bases unmatched.

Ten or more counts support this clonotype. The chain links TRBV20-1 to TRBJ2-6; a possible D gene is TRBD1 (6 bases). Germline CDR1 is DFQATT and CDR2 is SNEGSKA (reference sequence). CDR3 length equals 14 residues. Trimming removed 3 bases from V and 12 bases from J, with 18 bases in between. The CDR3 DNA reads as TGCAGTGCTAGCGAAGTCACAGGGTCTTCCGTCCTGACTTTC. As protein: CSASEVTGSSVLTF.

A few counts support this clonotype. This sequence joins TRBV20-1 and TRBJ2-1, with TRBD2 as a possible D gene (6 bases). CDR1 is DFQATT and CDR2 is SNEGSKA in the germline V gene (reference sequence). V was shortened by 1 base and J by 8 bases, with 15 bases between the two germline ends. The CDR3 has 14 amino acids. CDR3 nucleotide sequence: TGCAGTGCTAGAGCGGGAGTAGGTTCCGATGAGCAGTTCTTC. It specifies CSARAGVGSDEQFF.

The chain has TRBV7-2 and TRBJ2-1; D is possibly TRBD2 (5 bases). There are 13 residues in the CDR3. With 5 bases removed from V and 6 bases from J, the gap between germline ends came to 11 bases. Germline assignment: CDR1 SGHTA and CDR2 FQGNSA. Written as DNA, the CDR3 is TGTGCCAGCAGCCCACTAGTAGTCAATGAGCAGTTCTTC. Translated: CASSPLVVNEQFF.

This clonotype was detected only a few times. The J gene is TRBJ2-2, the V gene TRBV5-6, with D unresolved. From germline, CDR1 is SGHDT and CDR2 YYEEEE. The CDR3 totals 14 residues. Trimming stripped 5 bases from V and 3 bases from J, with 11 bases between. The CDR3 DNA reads TGTGCCAGCAGAGATGGGCCAGACACCGGGGAGCTGTTTTTT. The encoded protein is CASRDGPDTGELFF. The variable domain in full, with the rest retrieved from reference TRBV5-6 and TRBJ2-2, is DAGVTQSPTHLIKTRGQQVTLRCSPKSGHDTVSWYQQALGQGPQFIFQYYEEEERQRGNFPDRFSGHQFPNYSSELNVNALLLGDSALYLCASRDGPDTGELFFGEGSRLTVL.

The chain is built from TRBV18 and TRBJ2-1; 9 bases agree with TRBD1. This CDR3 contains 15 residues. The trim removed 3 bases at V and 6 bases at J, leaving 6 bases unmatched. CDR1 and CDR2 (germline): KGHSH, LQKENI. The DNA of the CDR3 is TGTGCCAGCTCACCCGGGACAGGGACCTTCAATGAGCAGTTCTTC. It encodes CASSPGTGTFNEQFF.

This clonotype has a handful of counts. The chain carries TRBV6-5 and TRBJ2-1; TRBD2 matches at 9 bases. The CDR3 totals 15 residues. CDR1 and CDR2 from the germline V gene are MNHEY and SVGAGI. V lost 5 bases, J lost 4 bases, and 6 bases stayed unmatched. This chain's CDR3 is CASSLLAGPYNEQFF. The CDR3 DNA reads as TGTGCCAGCAGTCTCCTAGCGGGACCTTACAATGAGCAGTTCTTC.

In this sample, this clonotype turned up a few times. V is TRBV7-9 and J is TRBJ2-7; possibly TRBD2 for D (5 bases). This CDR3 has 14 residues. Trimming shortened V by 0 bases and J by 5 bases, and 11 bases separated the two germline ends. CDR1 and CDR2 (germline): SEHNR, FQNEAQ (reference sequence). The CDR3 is CASSLAREGDEQYF. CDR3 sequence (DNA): TGTGCCAGCAGCTTAGCGCGCGAGGGCGACGAGCAGTACTTC.